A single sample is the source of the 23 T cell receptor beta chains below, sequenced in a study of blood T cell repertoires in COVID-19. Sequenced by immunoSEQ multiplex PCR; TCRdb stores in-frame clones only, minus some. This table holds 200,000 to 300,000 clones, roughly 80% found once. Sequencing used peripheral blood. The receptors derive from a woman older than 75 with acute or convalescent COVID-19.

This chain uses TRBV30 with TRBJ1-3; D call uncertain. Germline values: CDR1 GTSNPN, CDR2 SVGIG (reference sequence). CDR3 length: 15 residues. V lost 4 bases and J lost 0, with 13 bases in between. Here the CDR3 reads CAWTPRTGSGNTIYF. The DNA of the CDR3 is TGTGCCTGGACGCCCCGAACTGGCTCTGGAAACACCATATATTTT.

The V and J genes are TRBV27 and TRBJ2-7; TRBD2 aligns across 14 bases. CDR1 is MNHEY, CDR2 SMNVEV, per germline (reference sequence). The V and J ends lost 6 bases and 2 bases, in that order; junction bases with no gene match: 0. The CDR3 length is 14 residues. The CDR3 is CASRGLAGAYEQYF. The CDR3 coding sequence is TGTGCCAGCAGGGGACTAGCGGGGGCCTACGAGCAGTACTTC.

Written as DNA, the CDR3 is TGTGCCAGCAGCTTAGTGGGGGGCTATGGCTACACCTTC. Protein: CASSLVGGYGYTF. The chain recombines TRBV7-9 with TRBJ1-2, with a tentative D call TRBD1 (5 bases). The germline V and J ends were trimmed by 1 base and 4 bases, with 7 bases remaining between them. This CDR3 contains 13 residues. Per the germline V gene, CDR1 is SEHNR and CDR2 is FQNEAQ (reference sequence).

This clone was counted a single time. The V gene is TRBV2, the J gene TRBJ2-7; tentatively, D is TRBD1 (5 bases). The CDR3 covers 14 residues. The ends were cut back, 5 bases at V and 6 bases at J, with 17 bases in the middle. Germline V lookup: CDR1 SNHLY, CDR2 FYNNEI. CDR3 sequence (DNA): TGTGCCAGCAGTCTAGGGGCAGGGTTGGGCGAGCAGTACTTC. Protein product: CASSLGAGLGEQYF.

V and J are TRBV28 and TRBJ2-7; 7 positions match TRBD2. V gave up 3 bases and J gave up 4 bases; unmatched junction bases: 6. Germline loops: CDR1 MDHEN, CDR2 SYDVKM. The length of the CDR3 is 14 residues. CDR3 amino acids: CASSFAGEKYEQYF. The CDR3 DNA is TGTGCCAGCAGTTTTGCGGGAGAGAAATACGAGCAGTACTTC.

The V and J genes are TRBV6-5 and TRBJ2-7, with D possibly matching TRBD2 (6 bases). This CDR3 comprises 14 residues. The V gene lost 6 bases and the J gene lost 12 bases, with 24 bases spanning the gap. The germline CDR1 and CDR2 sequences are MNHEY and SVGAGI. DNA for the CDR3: TGTGCCAGCAGGTCAACGGGGGACTCCTTATTTTCGTACTTC. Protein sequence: CASRSTGDSLFSYF.

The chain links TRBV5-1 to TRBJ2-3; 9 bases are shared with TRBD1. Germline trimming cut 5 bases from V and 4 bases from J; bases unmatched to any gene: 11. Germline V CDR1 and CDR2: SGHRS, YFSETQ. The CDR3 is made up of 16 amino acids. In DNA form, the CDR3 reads TGCGCCAGCAGGCCCCCCGGGACAGGGTCCGCAGATACGCAGTATTTT. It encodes CASRPPGTGSADTQYF. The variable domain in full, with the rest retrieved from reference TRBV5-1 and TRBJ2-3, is KAGVTQTPRYLIKTRGQQVTLSCSPISGHRSVSWYQQTPGQGLQFLFEYFSETQRNKGNFPGRFSGRQFSNSRSEMNVSTLELGDSALYLCASRPPGTGSADTQYFGPGTRLTVL.

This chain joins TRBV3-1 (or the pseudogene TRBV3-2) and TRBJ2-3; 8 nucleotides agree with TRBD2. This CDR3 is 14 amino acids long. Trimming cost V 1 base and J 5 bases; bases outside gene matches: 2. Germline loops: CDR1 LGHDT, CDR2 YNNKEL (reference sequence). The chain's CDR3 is CASSQVGRGDTQYF. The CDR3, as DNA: TGTGCCAGCAGCCAAGTCGGGAGGGGAGATACGCAGTATTTT.

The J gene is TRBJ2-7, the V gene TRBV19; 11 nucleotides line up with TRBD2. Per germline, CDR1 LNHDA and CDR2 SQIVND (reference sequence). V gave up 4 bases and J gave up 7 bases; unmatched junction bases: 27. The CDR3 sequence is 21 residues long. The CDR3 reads CASSKLSETGVLRLAGGEQYF. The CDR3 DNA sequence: TGTGCCAGTAGTAAACTGTCAGAGACAGGGGTTTTGCGGCTAGCGGGAGGAGAGCAGTACTTC.

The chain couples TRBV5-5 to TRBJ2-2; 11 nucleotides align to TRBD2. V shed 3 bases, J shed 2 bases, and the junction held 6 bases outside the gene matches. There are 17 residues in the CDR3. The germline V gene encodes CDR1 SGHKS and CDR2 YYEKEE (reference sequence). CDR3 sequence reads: CASSSGLAEKNTGELFF. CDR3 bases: TGTGCCAGCAGCTCGGGACTAGCGGAGAAAAACACCGGGGAGCTGTTTTTT.

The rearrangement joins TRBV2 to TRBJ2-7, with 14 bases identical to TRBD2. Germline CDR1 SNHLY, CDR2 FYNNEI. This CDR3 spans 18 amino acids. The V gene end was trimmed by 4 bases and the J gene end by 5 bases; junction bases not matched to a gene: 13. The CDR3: CASSAPPGLAGVSNEQYF. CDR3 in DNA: TGTGCCAGCAGTGCACCGCCGGGACTAGCGGGAGTATCTAACGAGCAGTACTTC.

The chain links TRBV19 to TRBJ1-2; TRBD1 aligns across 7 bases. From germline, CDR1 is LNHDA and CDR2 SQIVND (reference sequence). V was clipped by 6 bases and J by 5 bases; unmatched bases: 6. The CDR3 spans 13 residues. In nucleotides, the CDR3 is TGTGCCAGTAGCCCACCGACAGGGTATGGCTACACCTTC. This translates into CASSPPTGYGYTF.

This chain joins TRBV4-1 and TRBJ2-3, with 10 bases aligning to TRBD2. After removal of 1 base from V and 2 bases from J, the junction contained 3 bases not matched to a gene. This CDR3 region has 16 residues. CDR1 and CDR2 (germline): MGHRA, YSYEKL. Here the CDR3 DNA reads TGCGCCAGCAGCCAAGGCAGCGGGGGGGACACAGATACGCAGTATTTT. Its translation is CASSQGSGGDTDTQYF.

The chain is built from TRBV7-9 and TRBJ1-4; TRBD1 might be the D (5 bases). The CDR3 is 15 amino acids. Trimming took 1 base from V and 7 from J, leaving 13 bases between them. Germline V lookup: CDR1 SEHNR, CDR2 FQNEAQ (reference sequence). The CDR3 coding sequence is TGTGCCAGCAGCTTAGGGGCAGGACAAGGTGAAAAACTGTTTTTT. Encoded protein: CASSLGAGQGEKLFF. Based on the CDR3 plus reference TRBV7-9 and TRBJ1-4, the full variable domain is DTGVSQNPRHKITKRGQNVTFRCDPISEHNRLYWYRQTLGQGPEFLTYFQNEAQLEKSRLLSDRFSAERPKGSFSTLEIQRTEQGDSAMYLCASSLGAGQGEKLFFGSGTQLSVL.

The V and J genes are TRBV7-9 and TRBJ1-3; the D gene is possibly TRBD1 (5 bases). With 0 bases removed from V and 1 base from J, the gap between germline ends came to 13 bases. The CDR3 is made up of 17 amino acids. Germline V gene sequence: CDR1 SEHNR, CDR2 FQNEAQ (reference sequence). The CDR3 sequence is CASSLARGSSSGNTIYF. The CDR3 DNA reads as TGTGCCAGCAGCTTAGCGCGGGGGTCCTCGTCTGGAAACACCATATATTTT.

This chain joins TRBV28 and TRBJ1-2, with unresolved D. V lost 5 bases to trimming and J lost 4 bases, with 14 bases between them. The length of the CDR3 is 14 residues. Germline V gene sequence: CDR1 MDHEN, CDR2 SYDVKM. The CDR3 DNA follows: TGTGCCAGCAGTAGGACGGGAGGCGCCTATGGCTACACCTTC. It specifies CASSRTGGAYGYTF.

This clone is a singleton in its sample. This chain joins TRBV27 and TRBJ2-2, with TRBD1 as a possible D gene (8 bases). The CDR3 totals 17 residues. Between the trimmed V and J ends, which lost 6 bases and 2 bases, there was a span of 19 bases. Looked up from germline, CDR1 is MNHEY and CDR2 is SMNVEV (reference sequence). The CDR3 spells CASSRLGGTGNTGELFF. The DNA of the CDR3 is TGTGCCAGCAGCCGATTGGGAGGGACAGGTAACACCGGGGAGCTGTTTTTT.

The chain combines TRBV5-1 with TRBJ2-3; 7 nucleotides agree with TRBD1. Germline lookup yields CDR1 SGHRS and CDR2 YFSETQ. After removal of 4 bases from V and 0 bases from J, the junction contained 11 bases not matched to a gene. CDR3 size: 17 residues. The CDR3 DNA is TGCGCCAGCAGCCCACGAAACAGGGGAATGAGCACAGATACGCAGTATTTT. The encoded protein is CASSPRNRGMSTDTQYF.

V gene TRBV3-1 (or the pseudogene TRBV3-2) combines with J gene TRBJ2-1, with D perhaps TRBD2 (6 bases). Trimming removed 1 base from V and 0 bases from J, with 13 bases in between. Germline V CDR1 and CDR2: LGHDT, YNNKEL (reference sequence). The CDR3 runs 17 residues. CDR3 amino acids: CASSQVGLVGSYNEQFF. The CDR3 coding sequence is TGTGCCAGCAGCCAAGTGGGACTCGTAGGCTCCTACAATGAGCAGTTCTTC.

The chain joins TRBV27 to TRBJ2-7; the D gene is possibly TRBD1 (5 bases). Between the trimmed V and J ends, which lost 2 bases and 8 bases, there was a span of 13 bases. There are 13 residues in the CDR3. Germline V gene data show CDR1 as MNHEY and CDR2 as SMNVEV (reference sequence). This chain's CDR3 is CASSLRQGYKQYF. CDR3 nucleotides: TGTGCCAGCAGTTTACGGCAGGGCTATAAGCAGTACTTC.

CDR3 DNA sequence: TGTGCCAGTAGCTCTCGAGCCTCTGGACAGGGGGTAGCGGTATCCTACGAGCAGTACTTC. It codes for CASSSRASGQGVAVSYEQYF. The genes are TRBV19 and TRBJ2-7, with 10 nucleotides matching TRBD1. CDR3 length: 20 amino acids. Looked up from germline, CDR1 is LNHDA and CDR2 is SQIVND (reference sequence). Unmatched junction bases numbered 21, after V lost 6 bases and J lost 1 base.

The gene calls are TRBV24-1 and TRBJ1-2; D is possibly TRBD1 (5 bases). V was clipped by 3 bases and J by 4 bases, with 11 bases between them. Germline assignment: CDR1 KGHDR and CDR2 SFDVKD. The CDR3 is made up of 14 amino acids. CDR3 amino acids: CATSDDSDVYGYTF. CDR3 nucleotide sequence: TGTGCCACCAGTGATGACAGCGACGTCTATGGCTACACCTTC.

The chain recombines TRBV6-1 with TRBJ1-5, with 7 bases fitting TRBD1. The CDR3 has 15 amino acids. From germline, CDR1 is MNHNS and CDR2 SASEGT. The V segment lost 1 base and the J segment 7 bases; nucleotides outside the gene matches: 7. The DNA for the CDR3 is TGTGCCAGCAGTGAAGATTTTGTGACAGGGCAGCCCCAGCATTTT. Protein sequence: CASSEDFVTGQPQHF.